This T cell receptor (beta chain) came from a study of CXCR3-negative and CXCR3-positive naive CD8 T cells. General study findings and limits: CXCR3-positive naive cells had more hydrophobic TRB CDR3s than CXCR3-negative naive cells.

Note on this clonotype: Its antigen is as yet unknown.

Naive CD8+ T cells were CD45RO-CCR7+CD27+CD95-. This CDR3 comprises 15 residues. From germline, CDR1 is MNHEY and CDR2 SVGAGI. UMI-labeled 5' RACE TRB cDNA libraries were prepared from the cells. Each CDR3 protein gets one entry in TCRdb, which reprocessed the 5' RACE reads and gives no DNA. Reported are about 150,000 distinct CDR3 sequences; the ten largest clones contain roughly 0.39%. The specimen was naive CXCR3+ CD8+ T cells from blood. Subset indicated: CD45RO-CCR7+CD27+CD95- naive CD8+ T cells expressing CXCR3 (TNR3+). The TCR comes from a human donor in good health. Some clones in this sample may be carry-over from other donors' samples. The chain employs TRBV6-5 and TRBJ1-1; TCRdb designates TRBD1, a call that cannot be tested without DNA. CDR3 residues: CASSYAGGSNTEAFF.